Listed below are T cell receptor beta chains from one sample, sequenced in a study of blood T cells in healthy people across ages. TCRdb re-called the 5' RACE reads through MiXCR, storing one row per CDR3 protein. The sample yields 1.5 million to 2 million distinct CDR3 sequences, 30% to 40% seen once. The sample was blood. Source of these receptors: a human donor in good health. Both conserved end residues are part of each CDR3. D genes are given only for firm matches. A clone size is listed for some rows: how often the clone was seen (once, few, many), or a class if it is expanded.

TRBV6-6	NA	TRBJ2-7	once	CASSYSMALSLDEQYF	TGTGCCAGCAGTTACTCGATGGCCCTGTCTCTCGACGAGCAGTACTTC
TRBV5-1	NA	TRBJ1-2	NA	CASSLAIRGYGYTF	TGCGCCAGCAGCTTGGCCATCCGAGGGTATGGCTACACCTTC
TRBV9	NA	TRBJ1-1	few	CASSPDNQMNTEAFF	TGTGCCAGCAGCCCTGACAACCAGATGAACACTGAAGCTTTCTTT
TRBV28	NA	TRBJ1-2	NA	CASSLSAMSHGYTF	TGTGCCAGCAGTTTATCGGCCATGTCCCATGGCTACACCTTC
TRBV7-2	NA	TRBJ2-1	few	CASSLPGTAPNNEQFF	TGTGCCAGCAGCTTACCTGGGACGGCGCCGAACAATGAGCAGTTCTTC
TRBV29-1	TRBD1	TRBJ2-4	NA	CSVIDRGSIQYF	TGCAGCGTTATAGACAGGGGAAGCATTCAGTACTTC
TRBV27	TRBD1	TRBJ1-1	NA	CASSFWAGGKTEAFF	TGTGCCAGCAGTTTTTGGGCAGGGGGGAAGACTGAAGCTTTCTTT
TRBV5-1	TRBD2	TRBJ2-3	NA	CASSPVPAGGEDTQYF	TGCGCCAGCAGCCCCGTTCCAGCGGGGGGGGAGGATACGCAGTATTTT
TRBV4-3	TRBD1	TRBJ1-2	NA	CASSQIGTGGILGYGYTF	TGCGCCAGCAGCCAAATAGGGACAGGGGGCATCTTAGGGTATGGCTACACCTTC
TRBV7-9	NA	TRBJ2-3	once	CASATDSDTQYF	TGTGCCAGCGCCACAGATTCAGATACGCAGTATTTT
TRBV5-6	NA	TRBJ2-7	few	CASSRIYSGGIYEQYF	TGTGCCAGCAGCCGTATCTATTCAGGGGGGATCTACGAGCAGTACTTC
TRBV5-1	NA	TRBJ1-2	once	CASSLFGLTDYGYTF	TGCGCCAGCAGCTTGTTCGGCCTCACGGACTATGGCTACACCTTC
TRBV10-3	NA	TRBJ1-4	once	CAISESRGRDEKLFF	TGTGCCATCAGTGAGAGTCGGGGGAGGGATGAAAAACTGTTTTTT
TRBV28	NA	TRBJ2-7	few	CASSLTTHEQYF	TGTGCCAGCAGTTTAACGACCCACGAGCAGTACTTC
TRBV4-3	NA	TRBJ1-2	many	CASSQVGGDYGYTF	TGTGCCAGCAGCCAAGTCGGGGGTGACTATGGCTACACCTTC
TRBV7-2	NA	TRBJ2-7	few	CASSPRHQGFASYEQYF	TGTGCCAGCAGCCCCCGACATCAGGGGTTCGCCTCCTACGAGCAGTACTTC
TRBV5-1	NA	TRBJ2-1	NA	CASSPGQGVGNEQFF	TGCGCCAGCAGCCCGGGACAAGGGGTGGGCAATGAGCAGTTCTTC
TRBV7-2	NA	TRBJ1-4	few	CASSLIRGFEKLFF	TGTGCCAGCAGCTTAATCAGGGGATTTGAAAAACTGTTTTTT
TRBV6-2/TRBV6-3	TRBD1	TRBJ1-2	NA	CASSYSVDRGGDGYTF	TGTGCCAGCAGTTACTCCGTCGACAGGGGCGGGGATGGCTACACCTTC
TRBV2	TRBD1	TRBJ2-1	few	CASSPHPGQENNEQFF	TGTGCCAGCAGCCCCCACCCGGGACAGGAGAACAATGAGCAGTTCTTC
TRBV7-8	NA	TRBJ1-5	NA	CANSLRVQQPQHF	TGTGCCAACAGCTTGAGGGTTCAACAGCCCCAGCATTTT
TRBV29-1	TRBD1	TRBJ1-5	NA	CSVTQGGNDQPQHF	TGCAGCGTTACCCAGGGGGGTAATGATCAGCCCCAGCATTTT